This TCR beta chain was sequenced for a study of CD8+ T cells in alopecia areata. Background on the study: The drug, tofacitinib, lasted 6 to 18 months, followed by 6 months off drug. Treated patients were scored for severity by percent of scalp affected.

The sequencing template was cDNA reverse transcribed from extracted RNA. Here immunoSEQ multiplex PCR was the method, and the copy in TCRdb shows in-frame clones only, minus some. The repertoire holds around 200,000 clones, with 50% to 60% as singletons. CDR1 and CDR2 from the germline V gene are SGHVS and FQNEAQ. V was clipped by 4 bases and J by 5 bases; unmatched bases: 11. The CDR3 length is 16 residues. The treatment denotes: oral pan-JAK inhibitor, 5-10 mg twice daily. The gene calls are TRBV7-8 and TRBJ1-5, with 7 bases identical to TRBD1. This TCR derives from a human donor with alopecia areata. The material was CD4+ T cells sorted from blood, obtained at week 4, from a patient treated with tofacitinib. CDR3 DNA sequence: TGTGCCAGCAGCTCAACCGCTCGGACAGGAGATCAGCCCCAGCATTTT. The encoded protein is CASSSTARTGDQPQHF.